A single sample is the source of the 20 T cell receptor beta chains below, sequenced in a study of long-term antiretroviral therapy in people with HIV. immunoSEQ v3.0 was run at survey level. Assay used: immunoSEQ multiplex PCR; TCRdb lists only in-frame clones, some missing. This table has more than 35,000 clones, over 90% appearing once. The sequencing here drew on unsorted PBMCs, taken 3.7 years after starting antiretroviral therapy. These TCRs come from a woman between 50 and 59 years old with HIV.

In its sample, this clone was seen once. The chain links TRBV14 to TRBJ1-5; a weak D match, TRBD1 (5 bases). CDR1 is SGHDN and CDR2 is FVKESK in the germline V gene. The CDR3 runs to 18 residues. The V and J ends lost 0 bases and 0 bases respectively, with 15 bases between them. The CDR3 sequence is CASSQDGVAGDSNQPQHF. The CDR3 DNA sequence: TGTGCCAGCAGCCAAGATGGTGTGGCGGGGGATAGCAATCAGCCCCAGCATTTT. Full variable domain (missing parts from reference TRBV14 and TRBJ1-5): EAGVTQFPSHSVIEKGQTVTLRCDPISGHDNLYWYRRVMGKEIKFLLHFVKESKQDESGMPNNRFLAERTGGTYSTLKVQPAELEDSGVYFCASSQDGVAGDSNQPQHFGDGTRLSIL.

The J gene is TRBJ1-2, the V gene TRBV19; the D gene is possibly TRBD1 (6 bases). Germline V gives CDR1 LNHDA, CDR2 SQIVND (reference sequence). V lost 11 bases to trimming and J lost 5 bases, with 24 bases between them. The CDR3 totals 15 residues. CDR3 nucleotide sequence: TGTGCCGGAAGTGGGGGGCCCCTGAAGTCGTATGGCTACACCTTC. Translated: CAGSGGPLKSYGYTF.

V gene TRBV4-1 combines with J gene TRBJ2-1; 9 bases agree with TRBD2. The V segment lost 8 bases and the J segment 7 bases; nucleotides outside the gene matches: 9. The CDR3 loop spans 14 amino acids. Per germline, CDR1 MGHRA and CDR2 YSYEKL. CDR3 bases: TGCGCCAGCTCCCGGGGACTAGCCACTAATGAGCAGTTCTTC. Protein product: CASSRGLATNEQFF.

The genes are TRBV4-3 and TRBJ2-1; TRBD2 might be the D (5 bases). The CDR3 runs to 18 residues. Trimming shortened V by 0 bases and J by 0 bases, and 15 bases separated the two germline ends. The germline V gene has CDR1 LGHNA and CDR2 YSLEER. The CDR3 loop reads CASSQEPPDYSSYNEQFF. The CDR3 coding sequence is TGCGCCAGCAGCCAAGAGCCCCCAGACTACAGCTCCTACAATGAGCAGTTCTTC.

J is TRBJ2-3 and V is TRBV2; no clear D gene. Germline lookup yields CDR1 SNHLY and CDR2 FYNNEI. The CDR3 sequence is 13 residues long. Trimming took off 7 bases at V and 2 bases at J, with 10 bases between the two ends. The CDR3 DNA reads TGTGCCAGCACTTTGGCGCTCACAGATACGCAGTATTTT. This encodes CASTLALTDTQYF.

This rearrangement joins TRBV7-9 to TRBJ2-3, with TRBD1 matching 9 bases. V shed 3 bases, J shed 5 bases, and the junction held 3 bases outside the gene matches. The CDR3 has 14 amino acids. From germline, CDR1 is SEHNR and CDR2 FQNEAQ (reference sequence). CDR3 protein: CASSLGQGIDTQYF. CDR3 bases: TGTGCCAGCAGCTTGGGACAGGGAATAGATACGCAGTATTTT.

J is TRBJ2-3 and V is TRBV7-8; 10 nucleotides align to TRBD2. Germline-derived CDR1 and CDR2 are SGHVS and FQNEAQ. This CDR3 comprises 17 residues. Trimming at V came to 1 base and at J to 4 bases, leaving 8 bases not matched to a gene. The CDR3 sequence: CASSLERLAGAPDTQYF. CDR3 DNA: TGTGCCAGCAGCTTAGAAAGGCTAGCGGGGGCCCCAGATACGCAGTATTTT.

The V call is TRBV12-5, the J call TRBJ1-2; possibly TRBD1 for D (5 bases). Germline V lookup: CDR1 LGHNT, CDR2 FRNRAP. This CDR3 is built from 13 residues. V dropped 8 bases and J dropped 0 bases, with 10 bases sitting between them. The CDR3 DNA sequence: TGTGCTAGTTCCCAGGGTCCTAACTATGGCTACACCTTC. This codes for CASSQGPNYGYTF.

The chain combines TRBV7-2 with TRBJ2-7; tentatively, D is TRBD2 (7 bases). The CDR3 consists of 17 residues. Trimming removed 1 base at V and 6 bases at J, with 22 bases between. Germline values: CDR1 SGHTA, CDR2 FQGNSA. CDR3 bases: TGTGCCAGCAGCTTAGTCTTGGGGGGGCTAGCCATAGCCGAGCAGTACTTC. It yields the protein CASSLVLGGLAIAEQYF.

J is TRBJ2-1 and V is TRBV6-6; D not resolved. The CDR3 consists of 14 residues. Germline loops: CDR1 MNHNY, CDR2 SVGAGI (reference sequence). V dropped 2 bases and J dropped 5 bases, with 10 bases sitting between them. CDR3: CASSYPPVHNEQFF. DNA for the CDR3: TGTGCCAGCAGTTACCCCCCTGTACACAATGAGCAGTTCTTC.

The CDR3 loop is CASSPQGGAEKLFF. The CDR3 DNA follows: TGTGCCAGCAGCCCACAGGGCGGAGCAGAAAAACTGTTTTTT. The chain uses TRBV28 and TRBJ1-4; the D gene is possibly TRBD1 (6 bases). CDR3 length equals 14 residues. Between the trimmed V and J ends, which lost 6 bases and 8 bases, there was a span of 16 bases. Germline CDR1 reads MDHEN; CDR2 reads SYDVKM.

V and J are TRBV9 and TRBJ2-7; 7 bases align to TRBD1. The CDR3 contains 16 residues. CDR1 is SGDLS and CDR2 is YYNGEE in the germline V gene. V was pared by 0 bases and J by 2 bases, with 8 bases of the junction left unmatched. The chain's CDR3 is CASSVAERGLTYEQYF. CDR3 bases: TGTGCCAGCAGCGTAGCCGAAAGGGGGCTCACCTACGAGCAGTACTTC. The variable domain in full, completed from reference TRBV9 and TRBJ2-7, reads DSGVTQTPKHLITATGQRVTLRCSPRSGDLSVYWYQQSLDQGLQFLIQYYNGEERAKGNILERFSAQQFPDLHSELNLSSLELGDSALYFCASSVAERGLTYEQYFGPGTRLTVT.

The rearrangement joins TRBV27 to TRBJ2-6; D gene uncertain. CDR1 and CDR2 from the germline V gene are MNHEY and SMNVEV (reference sequence). V was clipped by 6 bases and J by 2 bases, with 8 bases between them. The CDR3 extends over 14 amino acids. This chain's CDR3 is CASRATAGANVLTF. CDR3 DNA sequence: TGTGCCAGCAGGGCCACGGCTGGGGCCAACGTCCTGACTTTC. The full variable domain, completed using reference TRBV27 and TRBJ2-6, is EAQVTQNPRYLITVTGKKLTVTCSQNMNHEYMSWYRQDPGLGLRQIYYSMNVEVTDKGDVPEGYKVSRKEKRNFPLILESPSPNQTSLYFCASRATAGANVLTFGAGSRLTVL.

CDR3 protein: CATATSGGTADTQYF. The CDR3 nucleotides are TGCGCCACCGCGACTAGCGGGGGGACCGCAGATACGCAGTATTTT. The chain recombines TRBV10-1 with TRBJ2-3, with 13 bases identical to TRBD2. CDR1 is WNHNN and CDR2 is SYGVQD in the germline V gene (reference sequence). Trimming at V came to 10 bases and at J to 4 bases, leaving 8 bases not matched to a gene. This CDR3 comprises 15 residues.

The chain has TRBV7-9 and TRBJ2-2, with D perhaps TRBD1 (6 bases). The CDR3 runs 19 residues. Germline V lookup: CDR1 SEHNR, CDR2 FQNEAQ (reference sequence). With 3 bases removed from V and 0 bases from J, the gap between germline ends came to 20 bases. The CDR3 loop is CASSFARIGGTTNTGELFF. In DNA form, the CDR3 reads TGTGCCAGCAGCTTTGCACGAATAGGGGGAACTACGAACACCGGGGAGCTGTTTTTT.

The chain links TRBV2 to TRBJ2-2; 11 bases agree with TRBD1. CDR1 is SNHLY and CDR2 is FYNNEI in the germline V gene. With V trimmed by 1 base and J by 2 bases, 3 bases remained unmatched. This CDR3 is built from 17 residues. The CDR3 sequence is CASSEERTGGNTGELFF. The CDR3 nucleotides are TGTGCCAGCAGTGAAGAGAGGACAGGGGGCAACACCGGGGAGCTGTTTTTT.

This chain links TRBV29-1 with TRBJ2-1, with a possible D match to TRBD2 (5 bases). Looked up from germline, CDR1 is SQVTM and CDR2 is ANQGSEA. The CDR3 extends over 14 amino acids. Trimming removed 3 bases at V and 1 base at J, with 10 bases between. This CDR3 reads CSVESRDSYNEQFF. The DNA for the CDR3 is TGCAGCGTTGAGTCACGGGATTCCTACAATGAGCAGTTCTTC.

The chain carries TRBV14 and TRBJ1-6; D unclear. Trimming removed 4 bases from V and 8 bases from J, with 9 bases in between. Germline loops: CDR1 SGHDN, CDR2 FVKESK. The CDR3 consists of 13 residues. CDR3 amino acids: CASSREVHSPLHF. The CDR3, as DNA: TGTGCCAGCAGCCGCGAAGTCCATTCACCCCTCCACTTT.

The chain combines TRBV7-6 with TRBJ1-4, with unresolved D. The CDR3 contains 16 residues. From germline, CDR1 is SGHVS and CDR2 FNYEAQ. With 2 bases removed from V and 4 bases from J, the gap between germline ends came to 14 bases. The CDR3 DNA reads TGTGCCAGCAGCTTAAATCTGCCCGGGTTTAATGAAAAACTGTTTTTT. Translation gives CASSLNLPGFNEKLFF.

This rearrangement joins TRBV11-2 to TRBJ2-7; D may be TRBD2 (6 bases). Germline CDR1 and CDR2: SGHAT and FQNNGV. The CDR3 sequence is 14 residues long. Trimming shortened V by 2 bases and J by 4 bases, and 12 bases separated the two germline ends. The CDR3 sequence is CASSLQFGSYEQYF. The DNA of the CDR3 is TGTGCCAGCAGCTTACAATTCGGGAGTTACGAGCAGTACTTC.